What follows describes a single TCR beta chain. Its antigen is currently unknown. This record comes from a study of T cell responses to AZD1222 COVID-19 vaccine. Turning to the study itself: Second doses at about 4 or about 12 weeks were pooled.

Libraries were prepared by immunoSEQ multiplex PCR; TCRdb keeps only in-frame clonotypes and omits some of them. The table has about 97,000 clones, roughly 90% seen once. Study-wide findings and caveats: Unmutated variant regions are reportedly targeted by nearly half of spike-specific TCRs. Among vaccine-associated CD4 TCRs, coverage spanned spike, with dominance at 160-218 and 743-854. Increased Spike-specific TCR breadth and depth were observed after two AZD1222 doses.

The V end lost 1 base, the J end lost 1 base, and 1 base lay between the germline ends. Germline V lookup: CDR1 SGHVS, CDR2 FNYEAQ. The CDR3 consists of 12 residues. The sample consisted of peripheral blood, taken on day 0 of AZD1222 vaccination. The chain combines TRBV7-6 with TRBJ2-5; D not certain. This clonotype was obtained from an adult in good health. CDR3 region: CASSLGQETQYF. DNA for the CDR3: TGTGCCAGCAGCTTAGGCCAAGAGACCCAGTACTTC.